This entry concerns a single T cell receptor beta chain. This clone has only one observation. Which antigen it targets is not known. No base quality information exists; no much larger clone differs at one position. The entire isolated RNA was reverse transcribed using the High Capacity cDNA Reverse Transcription Kit, and thus expressed TCRB transcripts were sequenced. For stem cell-like memory T cell samples, survey-depth immunoSEQ sequencing was used, averaging about 1 million total reads per sample. Sorted cells were lysed in RLT buffer, and RNA was extracted using DNase-treated RNeasy Micro or Mini kits according to cell number. To prevent cross-contamination, every cell subset was processed on its own, while patient and healthy donor samples were processed together. TCRB sequences were amplified from cDNA with the immunoSEQ multiplex PCR, producing 87-bp fragments spanning the CDR3 region. Sequencing of the amplicons was done on the Illumina HiSeq platform. The authors' pipeline ran thus. Synthetic template baselines were used to correct PCR bias computationally, reads within Hamming distance 2 were collapsed together, and singletons that could not be merged were discarded. By aligning reads against IMGT, V, D and J genes, CDR3 length, and insertions or deletions at six rearrangement sites were assigned. Clonotype counts were normalized to sorted cell number within each subset before computing true diversity and Gini coefficients with the tcR R package. The overlap coefficient, calculated on TCRB nucleotide sequences, was used to quantify repertoire sharing. The immuneACCESS repertoire file appears here via TCRdb, limited to in-frame rearrangements. These files lack a portion of the clones; in checked studies, under half of the deficit traces to unresolved V genes, and the cause of the others is not known. The DNA gave D and trimming, while V, J and clone size come from that table. This sample lists 40,000 to 55,000 clones; roughly 47% were detected once. 0.1% to 0.15% of the sample rests with the top ten.

A single peripheral blood draw of 90 to 150 mL on average was collected from each donor into heparinised tubes. Using a panel that included CD45RO, CCR7, CD25, CD127, CD95 and CD27, naive, central memory, regulatory and stem cell-like memory CD4+ T cells were sorted on a BD FACSAria II. All sorted populations exceeded 95% purity. PBMCs were isolated right away by Lymphoprep density gradient centrifugation and were stained directly, without culture. So that batch effects would be minimized, each experiment stained and sorted samples in pairs, pairing one healthy donor with one patient. The junction carries 11 bases between V and J, which are trimmed by 0 bases and 5 bases respectively. The CDR3 starts with the cysteine, ends with the phenylalanine, and has 14 residues. The retained sequence is limited to the CDR3, 42 bases, with the frame set at the first base. CDR1 and CDR2, per the germline V gene (reference sequence), are SGHNT and YYREEE.

The data stem from a study of beta chain features in type 1 diabetes (dated 2018 in TCRdb). Looking at the study overall: No differences in mean age, gender distribution, total cell number or subset yield were found between patients and healthy donors. The study compared the TCRB repertoires of sorted circulating CD4+ T cell subsets in recently diagnosed type 1 diabetes patients with those in matched healthy donors. Across all samples, about 110 million sorted cells were examined, and cell number per subset correlated strongly with RNA yield. Naive and central memory subsets were obtained from all 30 or so donors, but regulatory and stem cell-like memory subsets were isolated from only 8 patients and 8 healthy donors. What the research found in general, with its limitations: In all four CD4+ subsets, TCRB CDR3 length was moderately but significantly shorter in type 1 diabetes patients. Only small numbers of individuals were included in the HLA sub-analyses, which left unresolved whether HLA type had any influence on TCRB rearrangement. PCR might favor shorter templates, but patient and control samples were amplified and corrected together, so any skew would affect both groups equally. Naive, central memory and regulatory TCRB repertoires appeared to be more alike among patients than among healthy donors. At VDJ recombination sites, patients with type 1 diabetes made fewer insertions and deleted more nucleotides, a pattern implying thymic rearrangement abnormalities. Sequencing cDNA rather than genomic DNA could over-represent highly expressing activated cells, although activation and CD3 levels did not differ between groups.

The source is a man aged 30 to 39 with type 1 diabetes. Source material: stem cell memory CD4+ T cells from blood. In light of the paper, this sample's cell subset or site label describes: stem cell-like memory CD4+ T cells. The chain is made from TRBV5-4 and TRBJ2-5; possibly the D gene is TRBD1, per 5 matching bases. The sequenced DNA: TGTGCCAGCAGCTTGGAAGGGGCTTCGGAGACCCAGTACTTC. It is translated as CASSLEGASETQYF.